This T cell receptor (beta chain) was profiled in a study of T cell changes during pregnancy in multiple sclerosis. The CDR3 contains 13 residues. CDR1 and CDR2 from the germline V gene are MNHEY and SMNVEV (reference sequence). The trim removed 11 bases at V and 4 bases at J, leaving 8 bases unmatched. TCRdb keeps only in-frame clones here, not all; method: immunoSEQ multiplex PCR. The sample lists 30,000 to 40,000 clones; about nine tenths were seen once. The chain is built from TRBV27 and TRBJ1-2; 9 nucleotides line up with TRBD1. This TCR was recovered from a female donor with multiple sclerosis, enrolled in a pregnancy study. The sample was CD8+ T cells from peripheral blood mononuclear cells, taken in the second trimester of pregnancy. The CDR3 sequence: CASGDRVSYGYTF. In DNA, the CDR3 is TGTGCCTCTGGGGACAGGGTTAGCTATGGCTACACCTTC.